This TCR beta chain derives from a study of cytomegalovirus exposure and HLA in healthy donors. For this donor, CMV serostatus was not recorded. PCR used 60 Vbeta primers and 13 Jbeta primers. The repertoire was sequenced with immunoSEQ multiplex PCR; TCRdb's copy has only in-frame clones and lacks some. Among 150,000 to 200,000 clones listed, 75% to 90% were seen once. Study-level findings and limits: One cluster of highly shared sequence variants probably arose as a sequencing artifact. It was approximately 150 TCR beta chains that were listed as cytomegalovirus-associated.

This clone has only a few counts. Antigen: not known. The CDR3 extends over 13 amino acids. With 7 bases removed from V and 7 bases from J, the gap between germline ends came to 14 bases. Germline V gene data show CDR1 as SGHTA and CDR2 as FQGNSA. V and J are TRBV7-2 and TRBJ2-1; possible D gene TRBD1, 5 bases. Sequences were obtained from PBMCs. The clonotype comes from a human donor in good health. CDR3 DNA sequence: TGTGCCAGCAACCTGAATGGGGCGAATGAGCAGTTCTTC. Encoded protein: CASNLNGANEQFF.